This T cell receptor (beta chain) was obtained from a study of blood T cell repertoires in COVID-19. This CDR3 region has 18 residues. Germline V lookup: CDR1 SGHTS, CDR2 YDEGEE. The junction had 17 bases not matched to a gene; V was cut back by 4 bases and J by 2 bases. Sequencing used immunoSEQ multiplex PCR; TCRdb keeps in-frame clones, though not all of them. Of more than 400,000 clones in the sample, roughly 91% are singletons; the top ten hold about 0.6%. This receptor was identified in a man aged 18 to 29 who had recovered from COVID-19. The V and J genes are TRBV5-8 and TRBJ1-1; 7 nucleotides match TRBD1. The sequencing sample was made of PBMCs or T cells enriched from blood (not recorded which). The CDR3 reads CASSPGGLKGARNTEAFF. Here the CDR3 DNA reads TGTGCCAGCAGCCCCGGTGGGCTGAAGGGGGCACGAAACACTGAAGCTTTCTTT. Filled out from reference TRBV5-8 and TRBJ1-1, the complete variable domain reads EAGVTQSPTHLIKTRGQQATLRCSPISGHTSVYWYQQALGLGLQFLLWYDEGEERNRGNFPPRFSGRQFPNYSSELNVNALELEDSALYLCASSPGGLKGARNTEAFFGQGTRLTVV.